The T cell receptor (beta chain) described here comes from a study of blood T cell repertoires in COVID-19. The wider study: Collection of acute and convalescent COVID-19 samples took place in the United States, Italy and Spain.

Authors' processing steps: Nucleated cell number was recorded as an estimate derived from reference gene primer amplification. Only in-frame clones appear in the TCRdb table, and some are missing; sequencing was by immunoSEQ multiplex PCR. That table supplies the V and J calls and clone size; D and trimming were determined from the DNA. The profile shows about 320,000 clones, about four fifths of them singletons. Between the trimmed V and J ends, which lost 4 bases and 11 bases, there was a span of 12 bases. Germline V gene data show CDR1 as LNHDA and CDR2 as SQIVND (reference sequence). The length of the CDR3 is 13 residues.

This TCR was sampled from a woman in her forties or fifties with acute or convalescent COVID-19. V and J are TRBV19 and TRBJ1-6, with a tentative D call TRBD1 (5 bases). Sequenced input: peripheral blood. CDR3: CASSSTPRAPLHF. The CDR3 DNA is TGTGCCAGTAGTAGTACACCCAGGGCACCCCTCCACTTT.